The 25 T cell receptor beta chains given below trace back to one sample, sequenced in a study of control samples from healthy donors and cancer patients. The method was immunoSEQ multiplex PCR; TCRdb's version includes in-frame clones alone and lacks a portion of them. The data contain some 45,000 clones, 91% of them singletons. Sequenced material: PBMCs. The receptors originated from a woman in her thirties or forties with head and neck cancer.

The J gene is TRBJ1-2, the V gene TRBV7-8; weak D call: TRBD1 (5 bases). Germline V gives CDR1 SGHVS, CDR2 FQNEAQ. The CDR3 is made up of 13 amino acids. V gave up 3 bases and J gave up 5 bases, with 10 bases separating them. CDR3 sequence: CASSLTETYGYTF. In nucleotides, the CDR3 is TGTGCCAGCAGCTTGACAGAGACGTATGGCTACACCTTC.

The chain links TRBV3-1 (or the pseudogene TRBV3-2) to TRBJ2-5; D unclear. CDR1 LGHDT and CDR2 YNNKEL come from the germline V gene (reference sequence). The V end was cut by 0 bases, the J end by 2 bases, with 10 bases between. The CDR3 is made up of 15 amino acids. CDR3 protein: CASSQDTAQQETQYF. Here the CDR3 DNA reads TGTGCCAGCAGCCAAGATACAGCACAGCAAGAGACCCAGTACTTC.

The chain combines TRBV4-1 with TRBJ2-7; 9 bases line up with TRBD1. Losses at the gene ends were 3 bases for V and 7 bases for J; bases not matched to a gene: 7. The CDR3 contains 14 residues. CDR1 and CDR2 from the germline V gene are MGHRA and YSYEKL. In DNA, the CDR3 is TGCGCCAGCAGCCAGGGGGACAGGGAGCGTGAGCAGTACTTC. The encoded protein is CASSQGDREREQYF.

The CDR3 bases are TGTGCCAGCAGCTTAGTCGCCGGACTAGAGGGCCCCTACGAGCAGTACTTC. Its protein product is CASSLVAGLEGPYEQYF. The chain couples TRBV11-2 to TRBJ2-7; 7 nucleotides line up with TRBD2. After removal of 1 base from V and 2 bases from J, the junction contained 11 bases not matched to a gene. Germline lookup yields CDR1 SGHAT and CDR2 FQNNGV. There are 17 residues in the CDR3. The whole variable domain, filled in from reference TRBV11-2 and TRBJ2-7, reads EAGVAQSPRYKIIEKRQSVAFWCNPISGHATLYWYQQILGQGPKLLIQFQNNGVVDDSQLPKDRFSAERLKGVDSTLKIQPAKLEDSAVYLCASSLVAGLEGPYEQYFGPGTRLTVT.

The chain combines TRBV27 with TRBJ1-6; the D gene is possibly TRBD1 (6 bases). The CDR3 extends over 16 amino acids. From germline, CDR1 is MNHEY and CDR2 SMNVEV (reference sequence). The V and J ends lost 0 bases and 6 bases respectively, with 12 bases between them. CDR3 in DNA: TGTGCCAGCAGTTTATCGTGGGGACACCCTAATTCACCCCTCCACTTT. Translation: CASSLSWGHPNSPLHF.

The CDR3 region has the DNA TGTGCCAGCAGTTGGCAGGGGCGCGAGGGTCCTGGCTACACCTTC. This encodes CASSWQGREGPGYTF. V and J are TRBV6-6 and TRBJ1-2; D perhaps matches TRBD1 (6 bases). The CDR3 spans 15 residues. CDR1 is MNHNY, CDR2 SVGAGI, per germline (reference sequence). Trimming left V 4 bases short and J 7 bases short, with 19 bases between.

V is TRBV7-2 and J is TRBJ1-3; D might be TRBD1 (6 bases). This CDR3 contains 15 residues. Per germline, CDR1 SGHTA and CDR2 FQGNSA. With 5 bases removed from V and 4 bases from J, the gap between germline ends came to 15 bases. The CDR3 region is CASSPRGPTGNTIYF. The CDR3 region has the DNA TGTGCCAGCAGCCCCAGGGGACCAACGGGAAACACCATATATTTT.

The V gene is TRBV21-1, the J gene TRBJ1-3; the D call of TRBD1 is as the table states it, not checked on the DNA. TRBV21-1 is tagged as a pseudogene. The length of the CDR3 is 18 residues. The CDR3 is CASITRQGGTVLGNTIYF. The CDR3 DNA is TGTGCCAGCATTACGAGGCAGGGGGGCACAGTACTTGGAAACACCATATATTTT.

The chain links TRBV5-1 to TRBJ1-2, with D uncertain. The CDR3 is 14 amino acids. The germline gives CDR1 SGHRS, CDR2 YFSETQ. Between the trimmed V and J ends, which lost 4 bases and 7 bases, there was a span of 17 bases. The CDR3 DNA is TGCGCCAGCAGCCCTGTCTGGTCAGAGGCTGGCTACACCTTC. Translation gives CASSPVWSEAGYTF.

This clone was counted only a few times. This chain uses TRBV19 with TRBJ1-5, with TRBD1 as a possible D gene (5 bases). The V gene lost 4 bases and the J gene lost 5 bases, with 15 bases spanning the gap. The V gene's germline CDR1 is LNHDA and CDR2 SQIVND (reference sequence). The CDR3 is 15 amino acids. The chain's CDR3 is CASSTGTGLYQPQHF. As DNA, the CDR3 is TGTGCCAGTAGTACCGGGACGGGCTTGTATCAGCCCCAGCATTTT.

The V call is TRBV10-2, the J call TRBJ1-5; D gene unclear. V dropped 0 bases and J dropped 10 bases, with 13 bases sitting between them. Germline V gene sequence: CDR1 WSHSY, CDR2 SAAADI. The CDR3 length is 14 residues. The CDR3 region has the DNA TGCGCCAGCAGTGAGTCGGGCGGCCTTAACCCCCAGCATTTT. Translation gives CASSESGGLNPQHF.

This clone appeared a single time. The chain links TRBV10-3 to TRBJ2-1; tentatively, D is TRBD1 (5 bases). Germline V gene lookup returns CDR1 ENHRY and CDR2 SYGVKD. This CDR3 is built from 15 residues. With 0 bases removed from V and 4 bases from J, the gap between germline ends came to 10 bases. CDR3 in DNA: TGTGCCATCAGTGAGTCGCAAGGGGATTACAATGAGCAGTTCTTC. Translated, it gives CAISESQGDYNEQFF.

This clone came up once. V is TRBV28 and J is TRBJ2-3, with D possibly called TRBD1 or TRBD2 (5 bases each). V dropped 6 bases and J dropped 1 base, with 14 bases sitting between them. Germline V gives CDR1 MDHEN, CDR2 SYDVKM. The CDR3 sequence is 15 residues long. The CDR3 bases are TGTGCCAGCAGCCCCCGGGACGGAGGCACAGATACGCAGTATTTT. Translation: CASSPRDGGTDTQYF.

J is TRBJ1-6 and V is TRBV7-9; tentative D call: TRBD1 (6 bases). The CDR3 consists of 15 residues. Looked up from germline, CDR1 is SEHNR and CDR2 is FQNEAQ (reference sequence). Trimming pared 1 base from V and 4 bases from J, leaving 8 bases between. The DNA for the CDR3 is TGTGCCAGCAGCTTAGGACAGGCATATAATTCACCCCTCCACTTT. Translation: CASSLGQAYNSPLHF. The full variable domain, completed using reference TRBV7-9 and TRBJ1-6, is DTGVSQNPRHKITKRGQNVTFRCDPISEHNRLYWYRQTLGQGPEFLTYFQNEAQLEKSRLLSDRFSAERPKGSFSTLEIQRTEQGDSAMYLCASSLGQAYNSPLHFGNGTRLTVT.

The V call is TRBV6-5, the J call TRBJ2-7, with D possibly TRBD2 on 6 matching bases. Germline values: CDR1 MNHEY, CDR2 SVGAGI. This CDR3 comprises 15 residues. Trimming left V 5 bases short and J 2 bases short, with 16 bases between. In DNA form, the CDR3 reads TGTGCCAGCAGTCCAACTGTAGCGGTTACCTACGAGCAGTACTTC. Translation: CASSPTVAVTYEQYF.

Concerning this clone itself: One end of the junction fails to match germline, which may point to a read error. The chain carries TRBV7-2 and TRBJ1-3; TRBD1 matches at 9 bases. The CDR3 is 13 amino acids. Germline CDR1 and CDR2: SGHTA and FQGNSA. The DNA for the CDR3 is TGTGCCAGCAGCTTAGGACGGGACAGGGACGGTCATTTT. Translating gives CASSLGRDRDGHF. The full variable domain, rest sourced from reference TRBV7-2 and TRBJ1-3, is GAGVSQSPSNKVTEKGKDVELRCDPISGHTALYWYRQSLGQGLEFLIYFQGNSAPDKSGLPSDRFSAERTGGSVSTLTIQRTQQEDSAVYLCASSLGRDRDGHFGEGSWLTVV.

The chain employs TRBV11-3 and TRBJ2-7, with TRBD1 matching over 9 bases. CDR1 is SGHNT, CDR2 YENEEA, per germline. The CDR3 runs to 17 residues. V was clipped by 4 bases and J by 4 bases; unmatched bases: 14. The CDR3: CASSSLLRGTGRYEQYF. The CDR3 DNA reads TGTGCCAGCAGCTCCCTTCTGAGAGGGACAGGGAGGTACGAGCAGTACTTC.

The rearrangement links TRBV11-2 to TRBJ1-2; 10 bases map to TRBD1. The CDR3 covers 15 residues. The ends lost 3 bases at V and 4 bases at J; junction bases unmatched: 5. The germline V gene encodes CDR1 SGHAT and CDR2 FQNNGV. DNA of the CDR3: TGTGCCAGCAGCTTGACCGGGACAGGGGTCTATGGCTACACCTTC. It yields the protein CASSLTGTGVYGYTF.

CDR3 DNA sequence: TGTGCCTGGAGTATGCGCGGGCCCTACGAGCAGTACTTC. It encodes CAWSMRGPYEQYF. The chain combines TRBV30 with TRBJ2-7; D is perhaps TRBD2 (5 bases). The CDR3 is 13 residues long. Germline assignment: CDR1 GTSNPN and CDR2 SVGIG (reference sequence). The V end was cut by 2 bases, the J end by 2 bases, with 10 bases between.

The V gene is TRBV6-2 or TRBV6-3, the J gene TRBJ2-6, with D maybe TRBD1 (5 bases). The V and J ends lost 0 bases and 0 bases respectively, with 12 bases between them. CDR1 and CDR2 (germline): MNHEY, SVGEGT. The CDR3 covers 18 residues. CDR3 sequence (DNA): TGTGCCAGCAGTTACTCGGAGACAGCAATCTCTGGGGCCAACGTCCTGACTTTC. Translation gives CASSYSETAISGANVLTF.

This chain links TRBV6-6 with TRBJ1-5; maybe TRBD1 (5 bases). Looked up from germline, CDR1 is MNHNY and CDR2 is SVGAGI (reference sequence). The CDR3 is made up of 13 amino acids. The germline V and J ends were trimmed by 2 bases and 6 bases, with 8 bases remaining between them. DNA of the CDR3: TGTGCCAGCAGTTACGGGGGTTCTCAGCCCCAGCATTTT. Protein sequence: CASSYGGSQPQHF.

This clone was observed once. V usage is TRBV7-9 and J usage is TRBJ2-1, with 8 bases identical to TRBD1. The germline CDR1 and CDR2 sequences are SEHNR and FQNEAQ (reference sequence). The ends lost 1 base at V and 4 bases at J; junction bases unmatched: 6. The CDR3 covers 16 residues. The CDR3 is CASSLGAGGEYNEQFF. DNA for the CDR3: TGTGCCAGCAGCTTAGGGGCAGGGGGCGAATACAATGAGCAGTTCTTC. The whole variable domain, filled in from reference TRBV7-9 and TRBJ2-1, reads DTGVSQNPRHKITKRGQNVTFRCDPISEHNRLYWYRQTLGQGPEFLTYFQNEAQLEKSRLLSDRFSAERPKGSFSTLEIQRTEQGDSAMYLCASSLGAGGEYNEQFFGPGTRLTVL.

V usage is TRBV19 and J usage is TRBJ2-3; D is possibly TRBD2 (6 bases). V was shortened by 3 bases and J by 5 bases, with 12 bases between the two germline ends. This CDR3 contains 14 residues. The germline CDR1 and CDR2 sequences are LNHDA and SQIVND (reference sequence). CDR3 amino acids: CASSMKGAGDTQYF. As DNA, the CDR3 is TGTGCCAGTAGTATGAAGGGAGCGGGAGATACGCAGTATTTT.

J is TRBJ2-1 and V is TRBV5-1; D possibly matches TRBD1 or TRBD2 (5 bases each). Trimming removed 5 bases from V and 4 bases from J, with 10 bases in between. From germline, CDR1 is SGHRS and CDR2 YFSETQ. This CDR3 spans 13 amino acids. The CDR3 DNA reads as TGCGCCAGCAGATATGGGGGATACAATGAGCAGTTCTTC. Its protein product is CASRYGGYNEQFF.

Regarding this clone: Other DNA sequences of this sample code for an identical CDR3. V gene TRBV30 combines with J gene TRBJ2-2, with D maybe TRBD2 (6 bases). V was trimmed by 0 bases and J by 5 bases, leaving 13 bases between them. CDR1 is GTSNPN, CDR2 SVGIG, per germline (reference sequence). The CDR3 extends over 15 amino acids. CDR3 in DNA: TGTGCCTGGAGTGTAATGCGGGGTGGGACCGGGGAGCTGTTTTTT. Encoded protein: CAWSVMRGGTGELFF.